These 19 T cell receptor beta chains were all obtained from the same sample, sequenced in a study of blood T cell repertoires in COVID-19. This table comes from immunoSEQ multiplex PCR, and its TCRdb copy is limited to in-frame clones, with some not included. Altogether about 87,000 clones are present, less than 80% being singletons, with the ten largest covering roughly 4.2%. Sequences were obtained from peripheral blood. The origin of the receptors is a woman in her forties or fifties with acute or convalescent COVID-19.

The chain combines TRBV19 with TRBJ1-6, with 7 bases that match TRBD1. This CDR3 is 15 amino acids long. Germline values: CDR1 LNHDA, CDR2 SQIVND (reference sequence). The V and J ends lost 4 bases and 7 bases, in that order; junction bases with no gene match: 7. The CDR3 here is CASSRVTGENSPLHF. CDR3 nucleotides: TGTGCCAGTAGTAGAGTAACAGGGGAAAATTCACCCCTCCACTTT.

CDR3 region: CASSLGQLYGYTF. The CDR3 DNA reads TGCGCCAGCAGCTTGGGACAGCTCTATGGCTACACCTTC. The rearrangement links TRBV5-1 to TRBJ1-2; the D gene is possibly TRBD1 (5 bases). The V end lost 0 bases, the J end lost 4 bases, and 7 bases lay between the germline ends. CDR3 length: 13 amino acids. Germline V gene data show CDR1 as SGHRS and CDR2 as YFSETQ.

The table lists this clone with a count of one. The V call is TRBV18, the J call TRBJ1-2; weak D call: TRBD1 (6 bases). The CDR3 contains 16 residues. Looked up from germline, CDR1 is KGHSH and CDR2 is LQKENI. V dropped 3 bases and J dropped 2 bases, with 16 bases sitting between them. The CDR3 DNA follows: TGTGCCAGCTCACCCCAACAGGGAAATTCCAACTATGGCTACACCTTC. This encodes CASSPQQGNSNYGYTF.

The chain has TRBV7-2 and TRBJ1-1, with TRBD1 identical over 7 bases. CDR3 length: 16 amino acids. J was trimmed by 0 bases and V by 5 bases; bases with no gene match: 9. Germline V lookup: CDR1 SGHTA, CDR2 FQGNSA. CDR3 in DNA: TGTGCCAGCAGCCGGGACAGCCTTTCCATGAACACTGAAGCTTTCTTT. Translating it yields CASSRDSLSMNTEAFF. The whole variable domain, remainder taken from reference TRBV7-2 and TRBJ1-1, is GAGVSQSPSNKVTEKGKDVELRCDPISGHTALYWYRQSLGQGLEFLIYFQGNSAPDKSGLPSDRFSAERTGGSVSTLTIQRTQQEDSAVYLCASSRDSLSMNTEAFFGQGTRLTVV.

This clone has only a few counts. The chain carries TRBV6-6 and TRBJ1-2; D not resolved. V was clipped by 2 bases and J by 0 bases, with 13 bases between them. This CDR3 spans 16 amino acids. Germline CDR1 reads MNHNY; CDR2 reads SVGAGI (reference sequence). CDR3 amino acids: CASSYESPLANYGYTF. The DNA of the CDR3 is TGTGCCAGCAGTTACGAATCCCCTTTAGCTAACTATGGCTACACCTTC.

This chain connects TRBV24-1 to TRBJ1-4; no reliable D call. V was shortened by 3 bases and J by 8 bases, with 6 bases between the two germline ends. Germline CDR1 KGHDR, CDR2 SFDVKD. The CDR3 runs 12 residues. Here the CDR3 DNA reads TGTGCCACCAGTGATAGCGAGGAAAAACTGTTTTTT. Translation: CATSDSEEKLFF.

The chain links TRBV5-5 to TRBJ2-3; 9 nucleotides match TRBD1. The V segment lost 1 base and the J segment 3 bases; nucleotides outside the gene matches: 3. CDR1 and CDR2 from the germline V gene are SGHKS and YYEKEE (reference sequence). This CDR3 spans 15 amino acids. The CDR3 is CASSLMGQGTDTQYF. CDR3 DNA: TGTGCCAGCAGCTTGATGGGACAGGGTACAGATACGCAGTATTTT.

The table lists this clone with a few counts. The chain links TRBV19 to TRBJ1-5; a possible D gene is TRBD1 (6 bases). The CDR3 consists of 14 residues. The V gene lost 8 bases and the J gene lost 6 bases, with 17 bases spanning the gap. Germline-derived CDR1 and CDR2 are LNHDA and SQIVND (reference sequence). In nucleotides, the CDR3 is TGTGCCAGTTCTTCTTTTGGGGGCTCTCAGCCCCAGCATTTT. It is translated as CASSSFGGSQPQHF.

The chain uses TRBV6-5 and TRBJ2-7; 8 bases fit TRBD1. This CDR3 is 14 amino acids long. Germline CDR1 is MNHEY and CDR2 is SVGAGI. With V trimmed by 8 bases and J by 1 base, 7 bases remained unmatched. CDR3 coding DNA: TGTGCCAGCCATGTGGGGACAGGATCCTACGAGCAGTACTTC. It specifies CASHVGTGSYEQYF.

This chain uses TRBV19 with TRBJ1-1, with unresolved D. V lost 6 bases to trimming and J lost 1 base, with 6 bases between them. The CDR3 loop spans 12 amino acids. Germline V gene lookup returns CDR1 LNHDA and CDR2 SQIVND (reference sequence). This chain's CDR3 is CASRGENTEAFF. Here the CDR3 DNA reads TGTGCCAGTAGAGGAGAGAACACTGAAGCTTTCTTT.

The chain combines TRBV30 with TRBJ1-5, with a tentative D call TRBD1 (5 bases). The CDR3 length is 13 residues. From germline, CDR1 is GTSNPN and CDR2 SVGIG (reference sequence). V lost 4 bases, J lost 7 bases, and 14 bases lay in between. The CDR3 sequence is CAWTSGEGQPQHF. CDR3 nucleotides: TGTGCCTGGACGTCGGGGGAGGGGCAGCCCCAGCATTTT.

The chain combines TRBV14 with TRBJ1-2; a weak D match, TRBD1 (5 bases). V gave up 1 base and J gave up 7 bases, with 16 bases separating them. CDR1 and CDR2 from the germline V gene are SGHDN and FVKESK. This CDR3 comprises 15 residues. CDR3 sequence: CASSQAGVSTGGYTF. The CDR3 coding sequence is TGTGCCAGCAGCCAAGCGGGGGTATCGACGGGTGGCTACACCTTC.

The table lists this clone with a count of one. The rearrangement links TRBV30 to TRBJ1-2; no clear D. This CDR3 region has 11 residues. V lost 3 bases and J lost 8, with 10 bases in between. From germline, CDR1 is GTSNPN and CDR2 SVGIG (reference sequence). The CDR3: CAWSPGRGYTF. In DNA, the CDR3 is TGTGCCTGGAGCCCCGGGAGGGGCTACACCTTC. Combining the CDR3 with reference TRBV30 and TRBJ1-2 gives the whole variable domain SQTIHQWPATLVQPVGSPLSLECTVEGTSNPNLYWYRQAAGRGLQLLFYSVGIGQISSEVPQNLSASRPQDRQFILSSKKLLLSDSGFYLCAWSPGRGYTFGSGTRLTVV.

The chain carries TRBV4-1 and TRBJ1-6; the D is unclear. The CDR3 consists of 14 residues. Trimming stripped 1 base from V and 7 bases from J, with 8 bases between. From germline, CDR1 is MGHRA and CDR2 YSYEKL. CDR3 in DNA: TGCGCCAGCAGCCAAGGACTGAGCAATTCACCCCTCCACTTT. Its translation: CASSQGLSNSPLHF.

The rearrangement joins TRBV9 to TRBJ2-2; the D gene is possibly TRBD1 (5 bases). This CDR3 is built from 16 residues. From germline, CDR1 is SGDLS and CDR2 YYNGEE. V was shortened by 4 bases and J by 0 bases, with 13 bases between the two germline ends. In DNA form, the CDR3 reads TGTGCCAGCAGCCTCCGACAGACTTCGAACACCGGGGAGCTGTTTTTT. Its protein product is CASSLRQTSNTGELFF.

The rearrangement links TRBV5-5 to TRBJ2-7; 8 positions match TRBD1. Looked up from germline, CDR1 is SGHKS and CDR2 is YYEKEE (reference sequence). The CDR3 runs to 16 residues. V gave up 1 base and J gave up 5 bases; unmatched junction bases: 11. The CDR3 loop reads CASSLSDRVGIDEQYF. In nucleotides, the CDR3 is TGTGCCAGCAGCTTGTCGGACAGGGTGGGGATTGACGAGCAGTACTTC.

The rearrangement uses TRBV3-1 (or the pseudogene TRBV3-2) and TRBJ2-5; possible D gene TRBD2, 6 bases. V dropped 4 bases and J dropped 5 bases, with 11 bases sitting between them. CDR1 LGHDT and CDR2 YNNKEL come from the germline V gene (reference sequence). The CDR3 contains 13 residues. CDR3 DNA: TGTGCCAGCAGCCGGGGGGTGTCGGAGACCCAGTACTTC. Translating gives CASSRGVSETQYF.

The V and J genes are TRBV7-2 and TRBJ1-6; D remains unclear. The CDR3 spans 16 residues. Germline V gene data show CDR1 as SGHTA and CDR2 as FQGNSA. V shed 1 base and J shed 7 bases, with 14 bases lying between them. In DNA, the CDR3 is TGTGCCAGCAGCTTAGATCAGCGCTCGGGGAATTCACCCCTCCACTTT. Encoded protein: CASSLDQRSGNSPLHF.

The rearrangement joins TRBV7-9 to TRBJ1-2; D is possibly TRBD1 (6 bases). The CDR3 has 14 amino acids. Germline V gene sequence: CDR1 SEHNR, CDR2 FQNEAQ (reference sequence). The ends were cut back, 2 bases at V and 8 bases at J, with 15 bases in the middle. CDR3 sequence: CASSLQGRKKGYTF. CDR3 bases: TGTGCCAGCAGCTTACAGGGGCGTAAGAAGGGCTACACCTTC.